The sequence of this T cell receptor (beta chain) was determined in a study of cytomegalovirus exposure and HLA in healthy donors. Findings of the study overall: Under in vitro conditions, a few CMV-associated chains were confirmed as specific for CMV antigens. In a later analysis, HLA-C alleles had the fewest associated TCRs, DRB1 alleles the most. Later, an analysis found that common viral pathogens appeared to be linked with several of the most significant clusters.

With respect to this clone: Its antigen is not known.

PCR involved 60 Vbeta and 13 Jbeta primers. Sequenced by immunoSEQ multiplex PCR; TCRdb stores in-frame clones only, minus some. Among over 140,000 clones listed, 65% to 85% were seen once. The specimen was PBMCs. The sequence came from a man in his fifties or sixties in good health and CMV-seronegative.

CDR3 sequence: CASSLGLRDGYTF. The CDR3 coding sequence is TGTGCCAGCAGCTTGGGGTTGCGGGACGGCTACACCTTC. The V and J genes are TRBV7-9 and TRBJ1-2, with a possible D match to TRBD1 (5 bases). This CDR3 region has 13 residues. Germline CDR1 SEHNR, CDR2 FQNEAQ (reference sequence). The ends were cut back, 3 bases at V and 8 bases at J, with 13 bases in the middle.